This TCR beta chain was observed in a study of blood T cell repertoires in COVID-19. TCRdb keeps only in-frame clones here, not all; method: immunoSEQ multiplex PCR. Counted here are roughly 42,000 clones, 90% occurring once; the ten biggest clones make up around 2.9%. This TCR was sampled from a man aged 45-60 years with active COVID-19. Sequenced sample: peripheral blood.

The CDR3 reads CASSLFGVGTDTQYF. DNA for the CDR3: TGCGCCAGCAGCTTGTTCGGGGTGGGAACAGATACGCAGTATTTT. The chain recombines TRBV5-1 with TRBJ2-3, with D possibly TRBD2 on 5 matching bases. Germline assignment: CDR1 SGHRS and CDR2 YFSETQ. CDR3 length: 15 residues. Trimming stripped 1 base from V and 3 bases from J, with 12 bases between.